These 13 T cell receptor beta chains were sequenced from one sample in a study of shared clonotypes between healthy human individuals. Sequencing was performed with immunoSEQ multiplex PCR; in TCRdb, only in-frame clones are kept and a portion is missing. The sample has some 2.1 million clones, 90% to 95% seen once. Sequencing was carried out using naive CD4+ T cells sorted from blood. The subset is: CD45RA+ positively selected. These receptors all come from a man between 18 and 35 years old in good health.

This sequence joins TRBV25-1 and TRBJ2-5; D remains unclear. Trimming shortened V by 1 base and J by 5 bases, and 11 bases separated the two germline ends. The CDR3 is 14 residues long. The germline CDR1 and CDR2 sequences are MGHDK and SYGVNS. The CDR3 DNA follows: TGTGCCAGCAGTGAATTACCGGGTCGGGAGACCCAGTACTTC. Its translation is CASSELPGRETQYF.

The chain employs TRBV10-3 and TRBJ1-2, with D hard to call. The CDR3 consists of 14 residues. The germline CDR1 and CDR2 sequences are ENHRY and SYGVKD. The V gene lost 2 bases and the J gene lost 2 bases, with 9 bases spanning the gap. The CDR3 spells CAISERETNYGYTF. As DNA, the CDR3 is TGTGCCATCAGTGAGAGGGAAACAAACTATGGCTACACCTTC.

The CDR3 reads CAWRGNGNEQFF. The CDR3 DNA is TGTGCCTGGAGGGGTAATGGGAATGAGCAGTTCTTC. The chain joins TRBV30 to TRBJ2-1; D ambiguous. Germline loops: CDR1 GTSNPN, CDR2 SVGIG (reference sequence). The CDR3 runs to 12 residues. Trimming removed 3 bases at V and 7 bases at J, with 10 bases between.

The chain uses TRBV27 and TRBJ1-4; possibly TRBD1 for D (5 bases). The germline V gene encodes CDR1 MNHEY and CDR2 SMNVEV (reference sequence). V lost 5 bases and J 5 bases, leaving 12 bases between the germline ends. The CDR3 totals 14 residues. CDR3 DNA sequence: TGTGCCAGCAGTCCAATCGGGACGAATGAAAAACTGTTTTTT. This sequence encodes CASSPIGTNEKLFF.

This chain connects TRBV27 to TRBJ2-4, with D possibly matching TRBD1 (5 bases). V lost 3 bases to trimming and J lost 2 bases, with 11 bases between them. CDR3 length: 15 amino acids. Germline assignment: CDR1 MNHEY and CDR2 SMNVEV (reference sequence). The CDR3 is CASSFQGRSKNIQYF. For the CDR3, the DNA is TGTGCCAGCAGTTTCCAGGGAAGATCCAAAAACATTCAGTACTTC.

The chain recombines TRBV6-6 with TRBJ1-3; possibly TRBD1 for D (6 bases). Trimming left V 2 bases short and J 0 bases short, with 8 bases between. This CDR3 is 15 amino acids long. The V gene's germline CDR1 is MNHNY and CDR2 SVGAGI (reference sequence). CDR3 sequence reads: CASSYADSSGNTIYF. Here the CDR3 DNA reads TGTGCCAGCAGTTACGCGGACAGCTCTGGAAACACCATATATTTT.

Note on this clone: The sample contains more than one DNA sequence encoding this CDR3. The V call is TRBV5-1, the J call TRBJ1-1; the D gene is possibly TRBD1 (5 bases). V lost 0 bases to trimming and J lost 4 bases, with 10 bases between them. Germline V CDR1 and CDR2: SGHRS, YFSETQ. This CDR3 contains 14 residues. CDR3 in DNA: TGCGCCAGCAGCTTGGCAGGGCTTGGCACTGAAGCTTTCTTT. It specifies CASSLAGLGTEAFF.

The chain employs TRBV4-2 and TRBJ1-2; a possible D gene is TRBD1 (5 bases). CDR1 and CDR2 (germline): LGHNA, YNFKEQ. V was pared by 4 bases and J by 8 bases, with 17 bases between. CDR3 size: 14 residues. The CDR3: CASSPDLRGAGYTF. CDR3 nucleotides: TGTGCCAGCAGCCCTGACCTGAGGGGCGCCGGCTACACCTTC.

This chain connects TRBV6-1 to TRBJ2-7; TRBD1 aligns across 10 bases. V shed 6 bases, J shed 5 bases, and the junction held 4 bases outside the gene matches. This CDR3 has 13 residues. The germline gives CDR1 MNHNS, CDR2 SASEGT. The CDR3 DNA is TGTGCCAGCAGGGAGACAGGGGGCCACGAGCAGTACTTC. Its translation is CASRETGGHEQYF.

This rearrangement joins TRBV7-9 to TRBJ2-5, with 8 bases aligning to TRBD1. The CDR3 covers 15 residues. Germline V gene data show CDR1 as SEHNR and CDR2 as FQNEAQ (reference sequence). V gave up 2 bases and J gave up 5 bases; unmatched junction bases: 7. The CDR3 loop is CASSLTTGGRETQYF. Here the CDR3 DNA reads TGTGCCAGCAGCTTAACCACAGGGGGTAGGGAGACCCAGTACTTC.

The rearrangement links TRBV7-2 to TRBJ1-6; D gene uncertain. The CDR3 runs to 12 residues. Germline CDR1 reads SGHTA; CDR2 reads FQGNSA. Trimming took 2 bases from V and 9 from J, leaving 5 bases between them. CDR3 DNA sequence: TGTGCCAGCAGCTTATACGGTTCACCCCTCCACTTT. Translated: CASSLYGSPLHF.

The genes are TRBV6-5 and TRBJ2-5, with 8 positions matching TRBD2. The germline CDR1 and CDR2 sequences are MNHEY and SVGAGI. The CDR3 length is 14 residues. V gave up 3 bases and J gave up 5 bases; unmatched junction bases: 5. CDR3 bases: TGTGCCAGCAGTTATATAGCGGGGCAGGAGACCCAGTACTTC. It is translated as CASSYIAGQETQYF.

This sequence joins TRBV29-1 and TRBJ2-2; unclear D gene. This CDR3 has 14 amino acids. From germline, CDR1 is SQVTM and CDR2 ANQGSEA. Trimming removed 4 bases from V and 4 bases from J, with 13 bases in between. The CDR3 loop reads CSVAHGSATGELFF. The DNA for the CDR3 is TGCAGCGTTGCCCACGGGTCGGCCACCGGGGAGCTGTTTTTT.